The present entry profiles one T cell receptor beta chain with its context. Its antigen is not known. The CDR3 contains 16 residues. Template-switch reactions added UMIs with a 6-nucleotide sample barcode. Reprocessing the 5' RACE reads, TCRdb reports a single entry for every CDR3 protein and omits DNA. The sample has approximately 300,000 distinct CDR3 sequences. The data are from a study of monozygotic twins with inflammatory bowel disease. Findings of the study overall: Repertoire similarity did not separate concordant from discordant twins, possibly from limited power.

This clonotype was obtained from a human donor with ulcerative colitis or Crohn's disease, or a healthy co-twin of an affected twin (not recorded which). The chain employs TRBV12-3 or TRBV12-4 and TRBJ1-1; as DNA is missing, the TRBD1 call by TCRdb cannot be tested. The sequenced material came from blood. CDR3 region: CASSQGQAAMNTEAFF.